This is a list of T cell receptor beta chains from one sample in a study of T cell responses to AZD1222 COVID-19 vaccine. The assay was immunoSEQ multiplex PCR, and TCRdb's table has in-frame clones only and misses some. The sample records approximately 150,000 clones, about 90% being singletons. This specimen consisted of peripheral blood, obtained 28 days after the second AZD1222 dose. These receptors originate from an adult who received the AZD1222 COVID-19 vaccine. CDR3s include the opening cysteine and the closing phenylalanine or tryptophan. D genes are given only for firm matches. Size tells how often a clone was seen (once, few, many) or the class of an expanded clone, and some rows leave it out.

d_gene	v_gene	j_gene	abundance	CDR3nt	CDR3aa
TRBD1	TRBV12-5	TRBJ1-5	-	TGTGCTAGTGGACAGGGGGCTTATCAGCCCCAGCATTTT	CASGQGAYQPQHF
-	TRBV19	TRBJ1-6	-	TGTGCCAGTAGATCGGGACGGATAGATTCACCCCTCCACTTT	CASRSGRIDSPLHF
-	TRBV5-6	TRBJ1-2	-	TGTGCCAGCAGCTTCGGGTCCTATGGCTACACCTTC	CASSFGSYGYTF
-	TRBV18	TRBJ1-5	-	TGTGCCAGCTCACCACCGTCCCCCAGGTCTAATCAGCCCCAGCATTTT	CASSPPSPRSNQPQHF
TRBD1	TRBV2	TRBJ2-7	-	TGTGCCAGCAGTGCACGCAGGGGGCATGAGCAGTACTTC	CASSARRGHEQYF
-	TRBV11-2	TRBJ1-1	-	TGTGCCAGCAGCATACAGGAGGACACTGAAGCTTTCTTT	CASSIQEDTEAFF
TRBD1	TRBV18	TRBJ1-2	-	TGTGCCAGCGCCGGACAGGCCAACTATGGCTACACCTTC	CASAGQANYGYTF
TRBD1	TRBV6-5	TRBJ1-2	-	TGTGCCAGCAGTTACCGGGACAGTGGCTATGGCTACACCTTC	CASSYRDSGYGYTF
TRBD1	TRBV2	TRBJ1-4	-	TGTGCCAGCAGTGTAGCAGGGGGGAAACTGTTTTTT	CASSVAGGKLFF
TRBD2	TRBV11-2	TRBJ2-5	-	TGTGCCAGCAGCTTAGCTCGGCCCGGCGGCGGGGGGACCCAGTACTTC	CASSLARPGGGGTQYF
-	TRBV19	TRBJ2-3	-	TGTGCCAGTAGTATTTATCGGGGGCTCGGCACAGATACGCAGTATTTT	CASSIYRGLGTDTQYF
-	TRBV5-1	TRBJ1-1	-	TGCGCCAGCAGCTTGGGGGGCGTGGGCACTGAAGCTTTCTTT	CASSLGGVGTEAFF
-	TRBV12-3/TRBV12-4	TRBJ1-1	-	TGTGCCAGCAGCCGAATGAACACTGAAGCTTTCTTT	CASSRMNTEAFF
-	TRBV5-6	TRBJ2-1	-	TGTGCCAGCAGCCAGCCGGGCGGGCTCTTGGAGGGGCAGTTCTTC	CASSQPGGLLEGQFF
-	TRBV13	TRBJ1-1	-	TGTGCCAGCAGCCTGAAGGGGCAAGGCGCTGAAGCTTTCTTT	CASSLKGQGAEAFF
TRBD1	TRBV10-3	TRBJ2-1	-	TGTGCCTCCCGGGGACAGAGGATTGATGAGCAGTTCTTC	CASRGQRIDEQFF
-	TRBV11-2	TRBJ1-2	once	TGTGCCAGCAGCTTCATGCAGGCGGCGGATGGCTACACCTTC	CASSFMQAADGYTF
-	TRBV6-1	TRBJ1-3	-	TGTGCCAGCAGTGAATTAAGGGGAACCTCCGGAAACACCATATATTTT	CASSELRGTSGNTIYF
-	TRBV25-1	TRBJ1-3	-	TGTGCCAGCAGTGAATCGAGGGGCGATGGAAACACCATATATTTT	CASSESRGDGNTIYF
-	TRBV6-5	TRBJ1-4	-	TGTGCCAGCAGTTACTCAAAGGGGGGGAAACTGTTTTTT	CASSYSKGGKLFF
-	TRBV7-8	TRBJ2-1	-	TGTGCCAGCAGCCCCGCCTCGGGGCGATACAATGAGCAGTTCTTC	CASSPASGRYNEQFF
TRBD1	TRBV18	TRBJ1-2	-	TGTGCCAGCTCACCCAGGACAGGGGGCAACTATGGCTACACCTTC	CASSPRTGGNYGYTF
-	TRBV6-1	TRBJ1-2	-	TGTGCCAGCAGTGAATTGGACAGCTTGGGGTATGGCTACACCTTC	CASSELDSLGYGYTF
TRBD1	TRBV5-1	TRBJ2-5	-	TGCGCCAGCAGCTTACTACAGGGGATAGAGACCCAGTACTTC	CASSLLQGIETQYF
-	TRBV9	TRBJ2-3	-	TGTGCCAGCAGCGTAGGGGTTTCGTTCACAGATACGCAGTATTTT	CASSVGVSFTDTQYF
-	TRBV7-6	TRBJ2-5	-	TGTGCCAGCAGCTTGGTTTTGGAGACCCAGTACTTC	CASSLVLETQYF
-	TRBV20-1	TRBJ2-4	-	TGCAGTGCTAGTGTCTGGGCCAAAAACATTCAGTACTTC	CSASVWAKNIQYF
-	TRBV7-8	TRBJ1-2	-	TGTGCCAGCAGCTCGACGGGAGGGAATGGCTACACCTTC	CASSSTGGNGYTF
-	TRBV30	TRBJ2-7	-	TGTGCCTGGAGTACCTATGGGGGAGCGGGCGAGCAGTACTTC	CAWSTYGGAGEQYF
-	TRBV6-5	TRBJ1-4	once	TGTGCCAGCAGGGGCAGCAGGGGTCGCGGAGAAAAACTGTTTTTT	CASRGSRGRGEKLFF
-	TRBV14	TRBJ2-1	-	TGTGCCAGCAGCCAATCCCCGGGACTCTCCTACAATGAGCAGTTCTTC	CASSQSPGLSYNEQFF
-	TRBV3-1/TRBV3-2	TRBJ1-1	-	TGTGCCAGCAGCCAAGATGTAGGGGAGATGAACACTGAAGCTTTCTTT	CASSQDVGEMNTEAFF
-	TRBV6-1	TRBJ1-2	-	TGTGCCAGCAGTGAAGGTTTAAGGATCTATGGCTACACCTTC	CASSEGLRIYGYTF
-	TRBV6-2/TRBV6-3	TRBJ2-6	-	TGTGCCAGCAGTACCCCTAGGGCCGACTCTGGGGCCAACGTCCTGACTTTC	CASSTPRADSGANVLTF
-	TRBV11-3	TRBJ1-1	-	TGTGCCAGCAGCCGAGACAGTAACACTGAAGCTTTCTTT	CASSRDSNTEAFF
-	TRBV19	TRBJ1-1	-	TGTGCCAGTAGTATGGGTTTTCGGCAGGTAAACACTGAAGCTTTCTTT	CASSMGFRQVNTEAFF
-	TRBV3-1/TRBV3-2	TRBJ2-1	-	TGTGCCAGCAGCCACGAAGGTGAGCAGTTCTTC	CASSHEGEQFF
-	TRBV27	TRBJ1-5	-	TGTGCCAGCAGTTTATTGTGGAATCAGCCCCAGCATTTT	CASSLLWNQPQHF
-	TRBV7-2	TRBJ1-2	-	TGTGCCAGCAGCTTAATCGCCCAGGCGGAGCCCCTTTATGGCTACACCTTC	CASSLIAQAEPLYGYTF
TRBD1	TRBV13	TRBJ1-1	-	TGTGCCAGCAGCCCACCGGGACAGAGACCATACACTGAAGCTTTCTTT	CASSPPGQRPYTEAFF
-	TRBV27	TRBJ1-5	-	TGTGCCAGCAGTTTAATACAGGGCGATCAGCCCCAGCATTTT	CASSLIQGDQPQHF
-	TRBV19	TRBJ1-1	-	TGTGCCAGTAGTCTAGGACGGGCGGGCGTAGGAGCTTTCTTT	CASSLGRAGVGAFF
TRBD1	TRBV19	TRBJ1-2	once	TGTGCCAGTACTCGAGGGACAGGCCTTTCCTATGGCTACACCTTC	CASTRGTGLSYGYTF
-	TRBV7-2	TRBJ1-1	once	TGTGCCAGCAGCTTGGGAACGAACACTGAAGCTTTCTTT	CASSLGTNTEAFF
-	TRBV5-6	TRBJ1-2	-	TGTGCCAGCAGCTTGGGGGGACACCGCTATGGCTACACCTTC	CASSLGGHRYGYTF
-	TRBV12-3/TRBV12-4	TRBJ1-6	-	TGTGCCAGCAGCCCAGGGTATCGCTCACCCCTCCACTTT	CASSPGYRSPLHF